A single sample gave rise to the 14 T cell receptor beta chains below, sequenced in a study of radiotherapy plus CTLA-4 blockade in lung cancer. Measured with immunoSEQ multiplex PCR; TCRdb has only the in-frame clones, and not every one. The sample yields some 51,000 clones, roughly three quarters seen once. This specimen was peripheral blood, taken from a patient treated with radiotherapy plus ipilimumab. These receptors came from a human donor with non-small cell lung cancer who had a complete response to radiotherapy plus ipilimumab.

J is TRBJ2-3 and V is TRBV13; D possibly corresponds to TRBD2 (5 bases). V was clipped by 2 bases and J by 0 bases, with 15 bases between them. Germline values: CDR1 PRHDT, CDR2 FYEKMQ (reference sequence). The CDR3 has 17 amino acids. The CDR3 region has the DNA TGTGCCAGCAGCTTAAAGGGTGCGGGTCTTAGCACAGATACGCAGTATTTT. This translates into CASSLKGAGLSTDTQYF.

The CDR3 bases are TGTGCCAGCAGCTTATTATCAGGGCAGTTCGAAGAAGCTTTCTTT. It specifies CASSLLSGQFEEAFF. The chain uses TRBV7-9 and TRBJ1-1, with TRBD1 as a possible D gene (5 bases). The CDR3 runs 15 residues. Trimming pared 2 bases from V and 8 bases from J, leaving 18 bases between. Germline V gene data show CDR1 as SEHNR and CDR2 as FQNEAQ (reference sequence).

As for this clone: Other DNA sequences in the sample encode the same CDR3. The chain recombines TRBV4-1 with TRBJ2-2; the match to TRBD1 covers 8 bases. Per the germline V gene, CDR1 is MGHRA and CDR2 is YSYEKL. The CDR3 has 15 residues. J gave up 2 bases and V 4 bases, and 3 bases lay outside the gene matches. The CDR3 DNA follows: TGCGCCAGCAGCCTGGGACAGGATAACACCGGGGAGCTGTTTTTT. It specifies CASSLGQDNTGELFF.

This clone was picked up one time. The chain recombines TRBV6-5 with TRBJ1-2; weak D call: TRBD1 (5 bases). The CDR3 is 12 residues long. Between the trimmed V and J ends, which lost 2 bases and 7 bases, there was a span of 8 bases. CDR1 is MNHEY, CDR2 SVGAGI, per germline. The CDR3 region is CASSYGRGGYTF. The CDR3 coding sequence is TGTGCCAGCAGTTACGGGAGGGGTGGCTACACCTTC.

This clone has a single count. The chain employs TRBV5-1 and TRBJ2-2, with D maybe TRBD2 (5 bases). This CDR3 has 20 amino acids. Trimming took off 2 bases at V and 2 bases at J, with 25 bases between the two ends. Germline assignment: CDR1 SGHRS and CDR2 YFSETQ. The DNA of the CDR3 is TGCGCCAGCAGCTTTTGGTCATCTGTTAGTGTGGGGAGAAACACCGGGGAGCTGTTTTTT. Translation gives CASSFWSSVSVGRNTGELFF.

This chain uses TRBV27 with TRBJ2-1, with 13 nucleotides matching TRBD2. V was clipped by 6 bases and J by 8 bases; unmatched bases: 10. The CDR3 spans 16 residues. Germline V gives CDR1 MNHEY, CDR2 SMNVEV (reference sequence). The CDR3 coding sequence is TGTGCCAGCAGCCCTTCAGGACTAGCGGGAGATTATGAGCAGTTCTTC. Protein sequence: CASSPSGLAGDYEQFF.

J is TRBJ2-1 and V is TRBV30; 7 bases fit TRBD1. The CDR3 spans 11 residues. Per the germline V gene, CDR1 is GTSNPN and CDR2 is SVGIG (reference sequence). The V gene end was trimmed by 5 bases and the J gene end by 7 bases; junction bases not matched to a gene: 2. The CDR3 DNA follows: TGTGCCTGGGAACAGGGGAATGAGCAGTTCTTC. Its protein is CAWEQGNEQFF.

The rearrangement links TRBV2 to TRBJ2-1; 7 positions match TRBD2. V lost 7 bases, J lost 2 bases, and 2 bases stayed unmatched. The CDR3 consists of 13 residues. CDR1 and CDR2 from the germline V gene are SNHLY and FYNNEI. CDR3: CASNSGTYNEQFF. The CDR3 nucleotides are TGTGCCAGCAACAGCGGGACCTACAATGAGCAGTTCTTC.

The rearrangement links TRBV6-5 to TRBJ1-1; tentatively, D is TRBD1 (5 bases). Germline V gene data show CDR1 as MNHEY and CDR2 as SVGAGI. V was cut by 0 bases and J by 10 bases, with 18 bases left in between. The CDR3 is 15 residues long. The DNA for the CDR3 is TGTGCCAGCAGTTACTCCAGGTTAGGGGAGGCCAGAGCTTTCTTT. Protein product: CASSYSRLGEARAFF.

CDR3 region: CASTRTSGRYEQFF. The CDR3 bases are TGTGCCAGCACCCGGACTAGCGGGAGATATGAGCAGTTCTTC. This sequence joins TRBV27 and TRBJ2-1; 13 nucleotides line up with TRBD2. The CDR3 consists of 14 residues. Looked up from germline, CDR1 is MNHEY and CDR2 is SMNVEV (reference sequence). Losses at the gene ends were 7 bases for V and 8 bases for J; bases not matched to a gene: 5.

The chain is built from TRBV7-2 and TRBJ2-1; D might be TRBD1 (6 bases). V lost 1 base and J 3 bases, leaving 10 bases between the germline ends. This CDR3 comprises 15 residues. Germline V CDR1 and CDR2: SGHTA, FQGNSA. CDR3: CASSLGQVIYNEQFF. The CDR3 bases are TGTGCCAGCAGCTTAGGACAGGTGATCTACAATGAGCAGTTCTTC.

The chain couples TRBV18 to TRBJ1-2; D is possibly TRBD1 (5 bases). Germline CDR1 reads KGHSH; CDR2 reads LQKENI. Trimming shortened V by 4 bases and J by 6 bases, and 24 bases separated the two germline ends. This CDR3 spans 17 amino acids. The CDR3 nucleotides are TGTGCCAGCTCACGCTTTGGGGCCGAGACGGGAGCGAATGGCTACACCTTC. Residues: CASSRFGAETGANGYTF.

The genes are TRBV5-1 and TRBJ2-5, with 7 bases matching TRBD2. The length of the CDR3 is 17 residues. Trimming cost V 0 bases and J 5 bases; bases outside gene matches: 13. CDR1 is SGHRS, CDR2 YFSETQ, per germline. CDR3 coding DNA: TGCGCCAGCAGCTTGGCCGTCGGCGTCGGGCGGGGGGAGACCCAGTACTTC. Its protein product is CASSLAVGVGRGETQYF.

This chain joins TRBV27 and TRBJ2-7; 8 bases are a match to TRBD2. Germline loops: CDR1 MNHEY, CDR2 SMNVEV (reference sequence). CDR3 length: 14 residues. V lost 6 bases and J lost 7; bases outside the gene matches: 11. CDR3 nucleotides: TGTGCCAGCAGCTCAAGCGGGAGTGTGGGGGAGCAGTACGTC. The encoded protein is CASSSSGSVGEQYV.